This passage covers 21 T cell receptor beta chains from one sample sequenced in a study of blood T cell repertoires in COVID-19. Profiling relied on immunoSEQ multiplex PCR, and the TCRdb table lists in-frame clones only, not all of them. The data contain about 170,000 clones, around 82% of them seen just once; the ten biggest clones take up about 2.1%. Sequencing used peripheral blood. These receptors came from a woman older than 75 with acute or convalescent COVID-19.

The genes are TRBV5-1 and TRBJ2-3; 10 bases are shared with TRBD2. Trimming cost V 1 base and J 2 bases; bases outside gene matches: 4. The CDR3 has 16 amino acids. CDR1 and CDR2 (germline): SGHRS, YFSETQ. Written as DNA, the CDR3 is TGCGCCAGCAGCTTGCTCAGCGGGGGGGCCACAGATACGCAGTATTTT. Protein: CASSLLSGGATDTQYF.

V gene TRBV30 combines with J gene TRBJ1-4, with D possibly matching TRBD1 (6 bases). V was clipped by 3 bases and J by 8 bases, with 13 bases between them. CDR3 length equals 13 residues. CDR1 GTSNPN and CDR2 SVGIG come from the germline V gene (reference sequence). The CDR3 nucleotides are TGTGCCTGGAGGCTAAACAGGGACGAAAAACTGTTTTTT. Its protein is CAWRLNRDEKLFF.

The chain carries TRBV5-4 and TRBJ2-2, with a possible D match to TRBD2 (6 bases). Between the trimmed V and J ends, which lost 3 bases and 5 bases, there was a span of 23 bases. The CDR3 contains 18 residues. From germline, CDR1 is SGHNT and CDR2 YYREEE (reference sequence). The CDR3 is CASSSNGLIGSQTGELFF. DNA for the CDR3: TGTGCCAGCAGCTCCAATGGACTAATCGGGAGTCAAACCGGGGAGCTGTTTTTT.

The genes are TRBV9 and TRBJ2-1; 13 bases fit TRBD2. The J segment lost 8 bases and the V segment lost 0 bases, leaving 20 bases of the junction unmatched. The CDR3 loop spans 21 amino acids. The germline gives CDR1 SGDLS, CDR2 YYNGEE. CDR3 sequence reads: CASSVATGGLAGRPGVHEQFF. The CDR3 DNA sequence: TGTGCCAGCAGCGTAGCTACAGGGGGACTAGCGGGACGGCCGGGGGTGCATGAGCAGTTCTTC.

This clone was picked up a small number of times. The chain couples TRBV29-1 to TRBJ1-2; 8 nucleotides agree with TRBD1. This CDR3 spans 13 amino acids. V was pared by 1 base and J by 8 bases, with 6 bases of the junction left unmatched. Germline-derived CDR1 and CDR2 are SQVTM and ANQGSEA. The CDR3 reads CSVEAGGAWGYTF. CDR3 nucleotides: TGCAGCGTTGAAGCAGGGGGCGCATGGGGCTACACCTTC.

This chain joins TRBV6-2 or TRBV6-3 and TRBJ2-7; the match to TRBD2 covers 7 bases. After removal of 7 bases from V and 4 bases from J, the junction contained 7 bases not matched to a gene. Germline CDR1 is MNHEY and CDR2 is SVGEGT. The CDR3 sequence is 13 residues long. CDR3 residues: CASTPAGIYEQYF. DNA for the CDR3: TGTGCCAGCACCCCAGCGGGGATTTACGAGCAGTACTTC.

J is TRBJ1-2 and V is TRBV30, with 7 positions matching TRBD1. Germline-derived CDR1 and CDR2 are GTSNPN and SVGIG (reference sequence). This CDR3 has 15 residues. The trim removed 0 bases at V and 5 bases at J, leaving 9 bases unmatched. CDR3 nucleotides: TGTGCCTGGAGTGTTCCAGGGGGGAGGAGGTATGGCTACACCTTC. Its protein is CAWSVPGGRRYGYTF.

This sequence joins TRBV3-1 (or the pseudogene TRBV3-2) and TRBJ1-4, with TRBD1 matching over 10 bases. Germline V gives CDR1 LGHDT, CDR2 YNNKEL (reference sequence). The V and J ends lost 6 bases and 3 bases, in that order; junction bases with no gene match: 1. The CDR3 is 14 residues long. The CDR3 here is CASRGTGANEKLFF. CDR3 nucleotide sequence: TGTGCCAGCAGAGGGACAGGGGCTAATGAAAAACTGTTTTTT.

This chain links TRBV30 with TRBJ2-7; D is possibly TRBD2 (5 bases). Trimming took off 3 bases at V and 5 bases at J, with 14 bases between the two ends. CDR1 and CDR2 from the germline V gene are GTSNPN and SVGIG (reference sequence). The CDR3 totals 13 residues. CDR3 protein: CAWSAGIYNEQYF. CDR3 nucleotide sequence: TGTGCCTGGAGCGCCGGGATCTATAACGAGCAGTACTTC.

The chain employs TRBV7-2 and TRBJ1-5; TRBD1 aligns across 7 bases. Germline CDR1 and CDR2: SGHTA and FQGNSA. The J segment lost 3 bases and the V segment lost 5 bases, leaving 4 bases of the junction unmatched. The CDR3 extends over 14 amino acids. CDR3 bases: TGTGCCAGCAGCCCGGGACAGCCCAATCAGCCCCAGCATTTT. It encodes CASSPGQPNQPQHF.

The V call is TRBV5-1, the J call TRBJ2-1; D uncertain. Germline V gene lookup returns CDR1 SGHRS and CDR2 YFSETQ. Trimming pared 2 bases from V and 2 bases from J, leaving 5 bases between. This CDR3 has 13 residues. Written as DNA, the CDR3 is TGCGCCAGCAGCTTCAAGCCCTACAATGAGCAGTTCTTC. Its translation is CASSFKPYNEQFF.

The chain uses TRBV11-2 and TRBJ1-3, with unresolved D. This CDR3 spans 14 amino acids. The V and J ends lost 5 bases and 4 bases respectively, with 12 bases between them. Germline lookup yields CDR1 SGHAT and CDR2 FQNNGV. The CDR3 reads CASSPPVLGNTIYF. In DNA form, the CDR3 reads TGTGCCAGCAGCCCCCCGGTACTAGGAAACACCATATATTTT.

This sequence joins TRBV7-3 and TRBJ2-3; TRBD2 matches 9 bases. CDR1 and CDR2 from the germline V gene are SGHTA and FQGTGA. This CDR3 has 16 residues. V lost 0 bases and J lost 4; bases outside the gene matches: 5. CDR3 residues: CASSLTVAGDPDTQYF. In DNA form, the CDR3 reads TGTGCCAGCAGCTTAACGGTAGCGGGGGACCCAGATACGCAGTATTTT.

This clone came up once. The chain couples TRBV12-3 or TRBV12-4 to TRBJ2-5; perhaps TRBD2 as D (5 bases). The CDR3 runs 13 residues. The V gene lost 3 bases and the J gene lost 4 bases, with 9 bases spanning the gap. The CDR3 coding sequence is TGTGCCAGCAGTTTGGAGGCGGGAGAGACCCAGTACTTC. Translating gives CASSLEAGETQYF.

The chain recombines TRBV11-2 with TRBJ1-3, with D unresolved. The CDR3 runs 13 residues. Trimming pared 1 base from V and 8 bases from J, leaving 9 bases between. CDR1 and CDR2 (germline): SGHAT, FQNNGV. The CDR3 DNA reads as TGTGCCAGCAGCTTAGGTCGGTCGGACACCATATATTTT. Amino acid sequence: CASSLGRSDTIYF.

CDR3 region: CASSLDPRESEKLFF. CDR3 DNA sequence: TGTGCCAGCAGTCTAGATCCCAGAGAAAGTGAAAAACTGTTTTTT. The genes are TRBV6-5 and TRBJ1-4; D not resolved. Trimming removed 5 bases at V and 7 bases at J, with 17 bases between. This CDR3 comprises 15 residues. Germline V gives CDR1 MNHEY, CDR2 SVGAGI.

V usage is TRBV5-1 and J usage is TRBJ2-1, with 8 bases aligning to TRBD2. The V gene's germline CDR1 is SGHRS and CDR2 YFSETQ. This CDR3 is 12 amino acids long. With 5 bases clipped from V and 7 bases from J, the junction kept 2 bases outside the gene matches. CDR3 sequence reads: CASRREVNEQFF. The CDR3 region has the DNA TGCGCCAGCAGGCGGGAGGTGAATGAGCAGTTCTTC. Looking up the rest from reference TRBV5-1 and TRBJ2-1 gives the full variable domain: KAGVTQTPRYLIKTRGQQVTLSCSPISGHRSVSWYQQTPGQGLQFLFEYFSETQRNKGNFPGRFSGRQFSNSRSEMNVSTLELGDSALYLCASRREVNEQFFGPGTRLTVL.

V and J are TRBV19 and TRBJ2-7; 10 bases agree with TRBD1. After removal of 1 base from V and 7 bases from J, the junction contained 4 bases not matched to a gene. This CDR3 has 14 residues. Germline loops: CDR1 LNHDA, CDR2 SQIVND (reference sequence). The DNA for the CDR3 is TGTGCCAGTAGTATAGCCCGGGACAGGGGAGAGCAGTACTTC. Protein sequence: CASSIARDRGEQYF.

The V call is TRBV30, the J call TRBJ1-1; D is perhaps TRBD1 (5 bases). The V gene lost 5 bases and the J gene lost 1 base, with 11 bases spanning the gap. This CDR3 is 13 amino acids long. Germline V CDR1 and CDR2: GTSNPN, SVGIG (reference sequence). CDR3 DNA sequence: TGTGCCTGGGTCGACAGTCCGAACACTGAAGCTTTCTTT. It specifies CAWVDSPNTEAFF. Together with reference TRBV30 and TRBJ1-1, the CDR3 gives the full variable domain: SQTIHQWPATLVQPVGSPLSLECTVEGTSNPNLYWYRQAAGRGLQLLFYSVGIGQISSEVPQNLSASRPQDRQFILSSKKLLLSDSGFYLCAWVDSPNTEAFFGQGTRLTVV.

This clone was counted a few times. The V gene is TRBV5-1, the J gene TRBJ1-5; D remains unclear. The CDR3 contains 14 residues. Germline V gene data show CDR1 as SGHRS and CDR2 as YFSETQ. V was trimmed by 9 bases and J by 1 base, leaving 14 bases between them. This CDR3 is CATRFGWSNQPQHF. In DNA, the CDR3 is TGCGCCACCAGGTTTGGCTGGAGCAATCAGCCCCAGCATTTT.

The V and J genes are TRBV19 and TRBJ2-2, with TRBD2 matching 11 bases. This CDR3 is 15 amino acids long. V shed 8 bases and J 0 bases; nucleotides not matched to a gene: 2. Germline loops: CDR1 LNHDA, CDR2 SQIVND (reference sequence). The CDR3 is CASASGGPNTGELFF. The CDR3 DNA reads TGTGCCAGTGCTAGCGGGGGGCCGAACACCGGGGAGCTGTTTTTT.